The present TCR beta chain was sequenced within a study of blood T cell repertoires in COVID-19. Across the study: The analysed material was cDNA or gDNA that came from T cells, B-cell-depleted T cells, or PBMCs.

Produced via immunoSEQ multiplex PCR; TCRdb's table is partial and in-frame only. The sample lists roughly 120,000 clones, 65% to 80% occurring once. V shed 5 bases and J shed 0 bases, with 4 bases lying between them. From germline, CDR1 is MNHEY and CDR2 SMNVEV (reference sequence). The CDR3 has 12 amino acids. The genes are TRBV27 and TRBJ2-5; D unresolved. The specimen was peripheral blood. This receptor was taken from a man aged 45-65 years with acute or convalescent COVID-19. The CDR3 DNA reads TGTGCCAGCAGTCCAAACCAAGAGACCCAGTACTTC. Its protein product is CASSPNQETQYF.